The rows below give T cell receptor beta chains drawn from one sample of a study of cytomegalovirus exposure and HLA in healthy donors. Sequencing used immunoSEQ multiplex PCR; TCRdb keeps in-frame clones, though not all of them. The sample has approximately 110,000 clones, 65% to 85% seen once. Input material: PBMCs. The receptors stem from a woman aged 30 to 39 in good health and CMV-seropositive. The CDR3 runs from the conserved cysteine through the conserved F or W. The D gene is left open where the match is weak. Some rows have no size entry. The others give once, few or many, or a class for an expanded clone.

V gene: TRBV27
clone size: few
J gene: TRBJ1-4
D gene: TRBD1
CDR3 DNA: TGTGCCAGCAGTTCGGCAGGGGGTAATGAAAAACTGTTTTTT
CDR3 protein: CASSSAGGNEKLFF

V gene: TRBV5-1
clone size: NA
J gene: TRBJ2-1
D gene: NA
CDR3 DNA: TGCGCCAGCAGCCGCCCCCAAGTGGCCAATGAGCAGTTCTTC
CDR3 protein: CASSRPQVANEQFF

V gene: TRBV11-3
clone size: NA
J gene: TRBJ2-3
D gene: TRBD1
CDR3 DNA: TGTGCCAGCAGCTCCGGTACGGACAGGTCCACAGATACGCAGTATTTT
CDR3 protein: CASSSGTDRSTDTQYF

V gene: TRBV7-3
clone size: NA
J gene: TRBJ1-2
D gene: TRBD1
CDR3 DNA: TGTGCCAGCAGCAAGACAGGGGGAAGCGGCTACACCTTC
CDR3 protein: CASSKTGGSGYTF

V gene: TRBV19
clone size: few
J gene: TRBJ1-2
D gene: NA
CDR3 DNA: TGTGCCAGTAGATTCGACTATGGCTACACCTTC
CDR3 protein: CASRFDYGYTF

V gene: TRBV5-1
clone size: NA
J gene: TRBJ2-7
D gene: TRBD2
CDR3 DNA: TGCGCCAGCAGCTTACGAGGGAGCTCCGGACTAGCGGGAGGAAGGTCCTACGAGCAGTACTTC
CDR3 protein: CASSLRGSSGLAGGRSYEQYF

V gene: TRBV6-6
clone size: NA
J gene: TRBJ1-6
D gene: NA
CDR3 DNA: TGTGCCAGCAGGAAAGCAGGGGAAGGGGGTTCACCCCTCCACTTT
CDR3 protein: CASRKAGEGGSPLHF

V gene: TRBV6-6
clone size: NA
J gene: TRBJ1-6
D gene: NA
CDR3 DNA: TGTGCCAGCAGTTCCCAGGGCGGATCACCCCTCCACTTT
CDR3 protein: CASSSQGGSPLHF

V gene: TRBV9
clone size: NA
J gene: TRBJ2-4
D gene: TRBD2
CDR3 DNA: TGTGCCAGCAGCGTTGGGGGCTTAGCGGGGGGGCCTCGAAACATTCAGTACTTC
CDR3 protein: CASSVGGLAGGPRNIQYF

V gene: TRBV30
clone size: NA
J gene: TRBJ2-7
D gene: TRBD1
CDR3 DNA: TGTGCCTGGAGTGCCGGGACAGCGACCTACGAGCAGTACTTC
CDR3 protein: CAWSAGTATYEQYF

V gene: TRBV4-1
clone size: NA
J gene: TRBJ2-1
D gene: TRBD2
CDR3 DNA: TGCGCCAGCAGCCAAGCGTGGGTAGCGGGGGCTAACTGGGAGCAGTTCTTC
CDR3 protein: CASSQAWVAGANWEQFF

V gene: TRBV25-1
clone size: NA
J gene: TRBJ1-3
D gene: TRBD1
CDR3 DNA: TGTGCCAGCAGTCGGGACAGCTCTGGAAACACCATATATTTT
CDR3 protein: CASSRDSSGNTIYF

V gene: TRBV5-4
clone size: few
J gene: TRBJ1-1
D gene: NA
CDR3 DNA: TGTGCCAGCAGCTTCGGAGGGCTGAACACTGAAGCTTTCTTT
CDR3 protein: CASSFGGLNTEAFF

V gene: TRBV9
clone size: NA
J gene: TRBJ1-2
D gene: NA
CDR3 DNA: TGTGCCAGCAGCGCAGAAAATGGCTACACCTTC
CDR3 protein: CASSAENGYTF

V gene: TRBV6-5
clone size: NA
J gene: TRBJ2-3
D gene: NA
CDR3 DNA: TGTGCCAGCAGTCCGTGGACACGGGTGGCAGATACGCAGTATTTT
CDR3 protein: CASSPWTRVADTQYF

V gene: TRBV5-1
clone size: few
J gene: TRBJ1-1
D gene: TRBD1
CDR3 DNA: TGCGCCAGCAGCTTTCAGGGGGGGAACACTGAAGCTTTCTTT
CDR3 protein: CASSFQGGNTEAFF

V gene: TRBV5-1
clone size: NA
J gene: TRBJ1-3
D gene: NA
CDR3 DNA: TGCGCCAGCAGCTTGGATTACTCTGGAAACACCATATATTTT
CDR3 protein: CASSLDYSGNTIYF

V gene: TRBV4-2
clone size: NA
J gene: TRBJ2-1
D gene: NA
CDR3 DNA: TGTGCCAGCAGCCAAGCGTCAGGGGAACTGTACAATGAGCAGTTCTTC
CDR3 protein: CASSQASGELYNEQFF

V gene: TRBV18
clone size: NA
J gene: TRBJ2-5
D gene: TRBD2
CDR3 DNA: TGTGCCAGCTCACTGTCCGGGACTAGCGGAGGGGGGCAAGAGACCCAGTACTTC
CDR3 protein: CASSLSGTSGGGQETQYF

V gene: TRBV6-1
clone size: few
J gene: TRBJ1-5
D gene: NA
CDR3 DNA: TGTGCCAGCAGGGAGGGGAGTATTCAGCCCCAGCATTTT
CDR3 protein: CASREGSIQPQHF

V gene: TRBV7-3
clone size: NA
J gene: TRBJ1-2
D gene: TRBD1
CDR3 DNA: TGTGCCACCTCCGTAGGGGGACAGTCAAATGGCTACACCTTC
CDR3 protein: CATSVGGQSNGYTF

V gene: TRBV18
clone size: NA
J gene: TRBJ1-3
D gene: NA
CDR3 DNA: TGTGCCAGCTCAAAAGGGAGAACTGATGGAAACACCATATATTTT
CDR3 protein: CASSKGRTDGNTIYF

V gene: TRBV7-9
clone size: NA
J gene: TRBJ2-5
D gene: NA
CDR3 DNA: TGTGCCAGCGACGATACGCGATATGGGACACAACCAGAGACCCAGTACTTC
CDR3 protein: CASDDTRYGTQPETQYF

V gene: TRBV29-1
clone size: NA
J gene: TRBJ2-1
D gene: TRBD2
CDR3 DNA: TGCAGCGGAGCGGGAAAGTCGGATGAGCAGTTCTTC
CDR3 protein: CSGAGKSDEQFF

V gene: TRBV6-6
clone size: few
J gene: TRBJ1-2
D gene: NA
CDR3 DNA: TGTGCCAGCAGTTACTCTCGGGATGGCTACACCTTC
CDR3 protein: CASSYSRDGYTF

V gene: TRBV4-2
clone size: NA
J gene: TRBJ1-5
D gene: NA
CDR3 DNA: TGTGCCAGCAGCCTTGATGAGTCAAATAGCAATCAGCCCCAGCATTTT
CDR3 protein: CASSLDESNSNQPQHF

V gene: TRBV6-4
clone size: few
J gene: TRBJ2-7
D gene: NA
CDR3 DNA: TGTGCCAGCAGCCCCCAAACAGGTCCGAGCTACGAGCAGTACTTC
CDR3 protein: CASSPQTGPSYEQYF

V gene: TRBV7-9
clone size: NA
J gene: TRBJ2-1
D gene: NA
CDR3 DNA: TGTGCCAGCAGCCCCGGGGGGACATCCTACAATGAGCAGTTCTTC
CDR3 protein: CASSPGGTSYNEQFF

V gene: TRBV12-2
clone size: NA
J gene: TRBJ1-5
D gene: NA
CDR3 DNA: TGTGCAAGTCGCTTGACAGGGAATAGCAATCAGCCCCAGCATTTT
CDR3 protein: CASRLTGNSNQPQHF

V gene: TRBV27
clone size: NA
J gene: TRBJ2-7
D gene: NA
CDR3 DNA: TGTGCCAGCAAAACAGGCACCTACGAGCAGTACTTC
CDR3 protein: CASKTGTYEQYF

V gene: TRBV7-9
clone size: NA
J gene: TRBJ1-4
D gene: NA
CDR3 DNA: TGTGCCAGCAGCTTACAGGGATCTGAAAAACTGTTTTTT
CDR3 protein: CASSLQGSEKLFF

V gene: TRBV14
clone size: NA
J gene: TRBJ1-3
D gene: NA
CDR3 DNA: TGTGCCAGCAGCCAGAGGGATCTCTCTGGAAACACCATATATTTT
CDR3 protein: CASSQRDLSGNTIYF

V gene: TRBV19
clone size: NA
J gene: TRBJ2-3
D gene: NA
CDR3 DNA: TGTGCCAGTAGTAGGGTGGGAGGGGGAGATACGCAGTATTTT
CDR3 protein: CASSRVGGGDTQYF

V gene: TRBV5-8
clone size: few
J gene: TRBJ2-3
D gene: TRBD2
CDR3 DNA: TGTGCCAGCAGCGGGGGGACTAGCGGGGGAATCACAGATACGCAGTATTTT
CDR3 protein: CASSGGTSGGITDTQYF

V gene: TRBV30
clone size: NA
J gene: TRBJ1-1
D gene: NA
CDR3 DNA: TGTGCCTGGAGTAGGCAGGGGATTGAAGCTTTCTTT
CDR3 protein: CAWSRQGIEAFF

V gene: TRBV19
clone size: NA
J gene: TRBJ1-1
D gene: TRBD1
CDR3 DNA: TGTGCCAGTAGTATGGGACAGGGCTGGGACACTGAAGCTTTCTTT
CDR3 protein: CASSMGQGWDTEAFF

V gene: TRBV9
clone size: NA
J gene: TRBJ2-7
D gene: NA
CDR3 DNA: TGTGCCAGCAGCGTAGGGACTAAAGGGGAGCAGTACTTC
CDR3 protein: CASSVGTKGEQYF